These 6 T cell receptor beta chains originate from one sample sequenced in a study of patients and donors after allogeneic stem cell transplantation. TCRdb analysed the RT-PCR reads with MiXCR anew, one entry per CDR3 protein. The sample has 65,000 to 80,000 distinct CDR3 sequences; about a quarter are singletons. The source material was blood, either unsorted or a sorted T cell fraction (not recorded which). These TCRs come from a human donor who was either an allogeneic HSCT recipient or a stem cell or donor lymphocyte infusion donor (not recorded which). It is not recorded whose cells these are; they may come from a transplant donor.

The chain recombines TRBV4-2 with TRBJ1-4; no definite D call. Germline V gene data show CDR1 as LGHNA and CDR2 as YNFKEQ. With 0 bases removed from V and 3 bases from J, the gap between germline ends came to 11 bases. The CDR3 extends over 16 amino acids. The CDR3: CASSQDRTDSNEKLFF. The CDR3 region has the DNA TGTGCCAGCAGCCAAGATCGCACCGATTCTAATGAAAAACTGTTTTTT.

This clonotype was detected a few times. Here the CDR3 DNA reads TGTGCCAGCAGTAAAGGACTAGCGCGCACAGATACGCAGTATTTT. Translating gives CASSKGLARTDTQYF. The chain joins TRBV12-3 or TRBV12-4 to TRBJ2-3; TRBD2 aligns across 9 bases. J was trimmed by 1 base and V by 5 bases; bases with no gene match: 4. The CDR3 has 15 amino acids.

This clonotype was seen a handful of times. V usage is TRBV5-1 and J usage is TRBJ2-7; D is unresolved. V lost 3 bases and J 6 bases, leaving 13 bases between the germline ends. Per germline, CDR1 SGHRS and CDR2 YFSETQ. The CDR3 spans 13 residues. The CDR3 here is CASSSTLNGEQYF. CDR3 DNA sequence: TGCGCCAGCAGCTCCACCTTAAACGGCGAGCAGTACTTC.

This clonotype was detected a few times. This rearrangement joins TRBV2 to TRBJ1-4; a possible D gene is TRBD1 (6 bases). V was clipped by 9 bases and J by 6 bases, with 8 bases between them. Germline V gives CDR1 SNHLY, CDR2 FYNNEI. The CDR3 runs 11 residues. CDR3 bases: TGTGCCAGGGCAGGGGATGAAAAACTGTTTTTT. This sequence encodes CARAGDEKLFF.

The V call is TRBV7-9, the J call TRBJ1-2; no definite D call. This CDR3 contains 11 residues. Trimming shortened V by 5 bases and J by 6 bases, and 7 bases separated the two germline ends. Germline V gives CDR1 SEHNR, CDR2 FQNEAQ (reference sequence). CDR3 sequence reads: CASSRLDGYTF. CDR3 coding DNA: TGTGCCAGCAGCAGGTTAGATGGCTACACCTTC.

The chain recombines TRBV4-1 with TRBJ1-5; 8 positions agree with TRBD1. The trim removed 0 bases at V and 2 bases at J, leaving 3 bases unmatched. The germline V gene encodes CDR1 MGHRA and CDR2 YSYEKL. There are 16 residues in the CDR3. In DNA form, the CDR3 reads TGCGCCAGCAGCCAAGAAGGACAGGGTGGCAATCAGCCCCAGCATTTT. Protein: CASSQEGQGGNQPQHF.